This T cell receptor (beta chain) was recorded in a study of blood T cells in healthy people across ages. General observations from the study: Bulk PBMC profiling left naive and antigen-experienced comparisons inconclusive. More naive CD4+ cells and higher diversity were found in long-lived than in aged donors.

At least 7 million PBMCs were isolated per sample. About this clonotype itself: Antigen: not known.

CDR1 LGHNA and CDR2 YNFKEQ come from the germline V gene. This CDR3 contains 14 residues. V was shortened by 0 bases and J by 7 bases, with 10 bases between the two germline ends. The authors ran a second PCR of about 7 to 11 cycles using a sample-barcoded 5' primer and a J-beta primer mix. TCRdb passed the 5' RACE reads through MiXCR, listing each CDR3 protein once. The sample holds about 800,000 distinct CDR3 sequences, roughly 60% seen once. The chain joins TRBV4-2 to TRBJ2-1; weak D call: TRBD2 (5 bases). The specimen sequenced was blood. This receptor was taken from a man between 25 and 39 years old in good health. For the CDR3, the DNA is TGTGCCAGCAGCCAAGAACGAGCGGTAAATGAGCAGTTCTTC. It is translated as CASSQERAVNEQFF.